The subject of this entry is one T cell receptor beta chain. Antigen specificity is unknown. The primer mix had 60 Vbeta and 13 Jbeta primers. Some clones are missing from TCRdb's copy, which holds only in-frame ones; the method was immunoSEQ multiplex PCR. This sample has about 86,000 clones, with 70% to 85% found just once. Healthy bone marrow donors made up the donor group. This record comes from a study of cytomegalovirus exposure and HLA in healthy donors. In the study overall: HLA-typed donors were the source of around 80 million unique TCRs, which an early data release held.

This CDR3 spans 13 amino acids. Deletions cut 3 bases from V and 5 bases from J, with 11 bases between. Germline CDR1 reads SGHRS; CDR2 reads YFSETQ. Study outcomes and limitations: Reportedly, a later analysis found an Asian-associated ancestry cluster had fewer N-insertions than the roughly 700-donor mean. Cytomegalovirus-associated TCR beta chains were listed, numbering 150 to 200.

This receptor was identified in a man aged 55 to 69 in good health and CMV-seronegative. This sequence joins TRBV5-1 and TRBJ2-5; possible D gene TRBD2, 5 bases. Sequencing was carried out using PBMCs. This CDR3 is CASSSGVGETQYF. The CDR3 nucleotides are TGCGCCAGCAGCTCCGGGGTTGGGGAGACCCAGTACTTC.